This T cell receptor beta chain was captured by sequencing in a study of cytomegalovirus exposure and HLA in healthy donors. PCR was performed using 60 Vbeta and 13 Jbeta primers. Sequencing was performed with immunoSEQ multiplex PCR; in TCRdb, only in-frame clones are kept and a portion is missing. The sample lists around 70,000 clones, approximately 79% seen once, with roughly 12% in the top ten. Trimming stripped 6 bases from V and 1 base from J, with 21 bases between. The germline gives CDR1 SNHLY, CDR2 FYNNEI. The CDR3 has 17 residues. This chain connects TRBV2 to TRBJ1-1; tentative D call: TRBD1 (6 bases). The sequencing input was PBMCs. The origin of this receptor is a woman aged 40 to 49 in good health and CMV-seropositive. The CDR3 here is CASRRTASAPPNTEAFF. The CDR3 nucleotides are TGTGCCAGCAGGAGGACAGCATCAGCCCCCCCGAACACTGAAGCTTTCTTT.